A selection of T cell receptor beta chains follows, all from one sample in a study of T cells after yellow fever vaccination. TCRdb re-called the 5' RACE reads through MiXCR, storing one row per CDR3 protein. This sample yields hundreds of thousands of distinct CDR3 sequences, of which around 8.1% are seen a single time; approximately 18% belongs to the top ten. The material was PBMCs, obtained approximately 47 days after the first yellow fever vaccination. These receptors all stem from a man younger than 30 who received the YFV17D yellow fever vaccine. The CDR3 runs from the conserved cysteine through the conserved F or W. The D gene is left open where the match is weak. Only part of the rows carry a size: once, few, many, or a class if the clone is expanded.

-,TRBV2,TRBJ2-1,-,TGTGCCAGCAATAAAGAGGCTAGCGCCATATCGGATGAGCAGTTCTTC,CASNKEASAISDEQFF
-,TRBV5-1,TRBJ2-3,-,TGCGCCAGCAGCAGCCGTAGGGGTTATCAAGATACGCAGTATTTT,CASSSRRGYQDTQYF
-,TRBV7-9,TRBJ2-7,-,TGTGCCAGCAGCTTGCAGGAGCTCGAAGAGCAGTACTTC,CASSLQELEEQYF
-,TRBV5-4,TRBJ1-4,-,TGTGCCAGCAGCTTCCAGACAGGTCCTGCAACTAATGAAAAACTGTTTTTT,CASSFQTGPATNEKLFF
-,TRBV6-5,TRBJ2-7,-,TGTGCCAGCAGTTACTCCCTAGGCTACGAGCAGTACTTC,CASSYSLGYEQYF
many,TRBV6-1,TRBJ1-1,-,TGTGCCAGCAGCCTAGGGGACCCCAACACTGAAGCTTTCTTT,CASSLGDPNTEAFF
few,TRBV20-1,TRBJ2-1,-,TGCAGTGCTAGAGAAGGACGAGAGCAGTTCTTC,CSAREGREQFF
few,TRBV4-1,TRBJ2-3,-,TGCGCCACCGGACAGCCCAGCACAGATACGCAGTATTTT,CATGQPSTDTQYF
many,TRBV10-3,TRBJ1-1,-,TGTGCCATCCAGACGGATGGGTCTGAAGCTTTCTTT,CAIQTDGSEAFF
few,TRBV28,TRBJ1-2,-,TGTGCCAGCAGTTTATATCGGGCACCGCGGGGCTACACCTTC,CASSLYRAPRGYTF
few,TRBV20-1,TRBJ2-7,-,TGCAGTGCTTTTACAGGAACCTACGAGCAGTACTTC,CSAFTGTYEQYF
-,TRBV18,TRBJ1-5,TRBD1,TGTGCCAGCTCACCCCATGCAGGGGGTAATCAGCCCCAGCATTTT,CASSPHAGGNQPQHF
-,TRBV6-2/TRBV6-3,TRBJ2-4,-,TGTGCCAGCAGTGACCGCGGGGCTCAGTACTTC,CASSDRGAQYF
many,TRBV2,TRBJ1-5,-,TGTGCCAGCAATCGAGAGGGGAATCAGCCCCAGCATTTT,CASNREGNQPQHF
-,TRBV6-1,TRBJ1-1,-,TGTGCCAGCAGTAAGCGTCCCATTCCTGGCACTGAAGCTTTCTTT,CASSKRPIPGTEAFF
few,TRBV5-1,TRBJ2-1,TRBD2,TGCGCCAGCGAGACCGGGACTAGAACTAATGAGCAGTTCTTC,CASETGTRTNEQFF
few,TRBV6-1,TRBJ2-1,TRBD2,TGTGCCAGCAGGTCCACTAGCGGGGGCAGCTCCTACAATGAGCAGTTCTTC,CASRSTSGGSSYNEQFF
many,TRBV5-1,TRBJ2-2,-,TGCGCCAGCAGCTTGGACAGACCCACCGGGGAGCTGTTTTTT,CASSLDRPTGELFF
many,TRBV20-1,TRBJ2-3,-,TGCAGTGCTCGACCTTTCTGGGGGGAGAGAGATACGCAGTATTTT,CSARPFWGERDTQYF
-,TRBV24-1,TRBJ1-1,-,TGTGCCACCAGCGGGTCAGGGTTCACTGAAGCTTTCTTT,CATSGSGFTEAFF
few,TRBV11-1,TRBJ2-2,-,TGTGCCAGCACCAAGAAAGTTAGTGGCGGCTCCTTGGTTAACACCGGGGAGCTGTTTTTT,CASTKKVSGGSLVNTGELFF
-,TRBV20-1,TRBJ1-6,TRBD1,TGCAGTGCTAATAGGGGACAGAATTATAATTCACCCCTCCACTTT,CSANRGQNYNSPLHF
few,TRBV4-1,TRBJ2-3,-,TGCGCCAGCAGCCGAATCTCAGGTTCCACAGATACGCAGTATTTT,CASSRISGSTDTQYF
few,TRBV29-1,TRBJ2-5,-,TGCAGCGCTTGGCTCCAAGAGACCCAGTACTTC,CSAWLQETQYF
many,TRBV29-1,TRBJ2-1,-,TGCAGCGTTGAAGATTCGGTATTTCGTGTTTCCTACAATGAGCAGTTCTTC,CSVEDSVFRVSYNEQFF
few,TRBV2,TRBJ2-1,-,TGTGCCAGCAGTGAAGCGAGTAATGAACGTTATAACAATGAGCAGTTCTTC,CASSEASNERYNNEQFF
few,TRBV20-1,TRBJ2-1,-,TGCAGTGCCTCACCCATGAGCTCCTACAATGAGCAGTTCTTC,CSASPMSSYNEQFF
many,TRBV24-1,TRBJ2-5,TRBD1,TGTGCCACCAGTGACACCGGGACAGGGATTCAAGAGACCCAGTACTTC,CATSDTGTGIQETQYF
-,TRBV4-2,TRBJ2-7,-,TGTGCCAGCAGCCAAGAGGTTGGGTGGAGAACGAGAACCGAGCAGTACTTC,CASSQEVGWRTRTEQYF
few,TRBV28,TRBJ1-5,-,TGTGCCAGCAGTTTTCGTCAGCCCCAGCATTTT,CASSFRQPQHF
few,TRBV4-3,TRBJ1-3,-,TGCGCCAGCAGCCAAGAAGCTAGAAGCTCTGGAAACACCATATATTTT,CASSQEARSSGNTIYF
many,TRBV5-4,TRBJ1-4,TRBD1,TGTGCCAGCAGCTGGGGACAGAATAATGAAAAACTGTTTTTT,CASSWGQNNEKLFF
-,TRBV5-4,TRBJ2-7,TRBD2,TGTGCCAGCAGCTTAAGCGGGGCTGCTGTCTACGAGCAGTACTTC,CASSLSGAAVYEQYF
few,TRBV4-3,TRBJ1-2,-,TGCGCCAGCAGCCAAGATATGAACAGCTACTATGGCTACACCTTC,CASSQDMNSYYGYTF
-,TRBV7-2,TRBJ1-3,-,TGTGCCAGCAGCTTATTATGGGGGGCCGGAAACACCATATATTTT,CASSLLWGAGNTIYF
many,TRBV7-2,TRBJ1-4,-,TGTGCCAGCAGCTTAGACAGCATGATGCTGCTTTTT,CASSLDSMMLLF
-,TRBV3-1,TRBJ2-6,-,TGTGCCAGCAGCCAAGGGACTTACTCCTCTGGGGCCAACGTCCTGACTTTC,CASSQGTYSSGANVLTF
many,TRBV11-2,TRBJ2-1,-,TGTGCCAGCAGCTTAGATCGATTGCAGTACAATGAGCAGTTCTTC,CASSLDRLQYNEQFF
-,TRBV6-5,TRBJ1-5,-,TGTGCCAGCAGTTACTCGGGACTCCCCAATCAGCCCCAGCATTTT,CASSYSGLPNQPQHF
-,TRBV9,TRBJ1-6,-,TGTGCCAGTTTAGAGGACACGGCACGGGATTCACCCCTCCACTTT,CASLEDTARDSPLHF
-,TRBV4-1,TRBJ2-7,TRBD1,TGCGCCAGCAGCCATCGAGAGACAGGGTTGGCCCTCATACTCTTC,CASSHRETGLALILF